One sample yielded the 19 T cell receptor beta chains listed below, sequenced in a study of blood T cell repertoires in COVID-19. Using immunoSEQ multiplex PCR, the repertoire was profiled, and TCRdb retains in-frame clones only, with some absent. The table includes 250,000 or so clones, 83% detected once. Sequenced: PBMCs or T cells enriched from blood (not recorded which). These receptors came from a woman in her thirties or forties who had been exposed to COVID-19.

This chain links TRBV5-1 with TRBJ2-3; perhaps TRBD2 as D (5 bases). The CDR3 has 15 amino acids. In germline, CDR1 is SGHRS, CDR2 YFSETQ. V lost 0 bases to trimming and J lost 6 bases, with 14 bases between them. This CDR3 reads CASSLATLRGDTQYF. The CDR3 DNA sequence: TGCGCCAGCAGCTTGGCCACACTGAGAGGGGATACGCAGTATTTT.

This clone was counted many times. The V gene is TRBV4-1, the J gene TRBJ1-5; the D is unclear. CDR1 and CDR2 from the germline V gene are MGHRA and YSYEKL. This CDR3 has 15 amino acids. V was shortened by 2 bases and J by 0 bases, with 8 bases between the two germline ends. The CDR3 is CASSQWLISNQPQHF. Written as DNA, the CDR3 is TGCGCCAGCAGCCAATGGCTTATTAGCAATCAGCCCCAGCATTTT.

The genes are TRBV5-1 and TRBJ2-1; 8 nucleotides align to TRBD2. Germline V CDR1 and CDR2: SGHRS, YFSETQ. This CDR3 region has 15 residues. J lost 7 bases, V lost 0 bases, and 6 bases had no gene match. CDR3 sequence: CASSLVGSGVNEQFF. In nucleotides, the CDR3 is TGCGCCAGCAGCTTGGTTGGTAGCGGGGTAAATGAGCAGTTCTTC.

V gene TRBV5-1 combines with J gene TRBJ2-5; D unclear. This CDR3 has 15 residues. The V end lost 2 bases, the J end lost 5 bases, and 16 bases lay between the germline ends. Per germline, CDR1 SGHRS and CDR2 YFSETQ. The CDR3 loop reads CASSFNAAGGETQYF. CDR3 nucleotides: TGCGCCAGCAGCTTCAATGCCGCTGGCGGCGAGACCCAGTACTTC.

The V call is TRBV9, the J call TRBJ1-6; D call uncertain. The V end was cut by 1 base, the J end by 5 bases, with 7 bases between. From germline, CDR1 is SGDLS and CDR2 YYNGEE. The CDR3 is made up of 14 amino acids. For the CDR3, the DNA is TGTGCCAGCAGCGTAACACGGGATAATTCACCCCTCCACTTT. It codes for CASSVTRDNSPLHF. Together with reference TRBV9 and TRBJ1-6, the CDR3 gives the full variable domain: DSGVTQTPKHLITATGQRVTLRCSPRSGDLSVYWYQQSLDQGLQFLIQYYNGEERAKGNILERFSAQQFPDLHSELNLSSLELGDSALYFCASSVTRDNSPLHFGNGTRLTVT.

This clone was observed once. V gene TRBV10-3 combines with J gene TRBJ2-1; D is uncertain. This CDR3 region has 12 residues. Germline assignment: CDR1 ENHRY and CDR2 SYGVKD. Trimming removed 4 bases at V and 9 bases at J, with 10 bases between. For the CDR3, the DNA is TGTGCCATCAGTGTGACTGTCCCTGAGCAGTTCTTC. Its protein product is CAISVTVPEQFF.

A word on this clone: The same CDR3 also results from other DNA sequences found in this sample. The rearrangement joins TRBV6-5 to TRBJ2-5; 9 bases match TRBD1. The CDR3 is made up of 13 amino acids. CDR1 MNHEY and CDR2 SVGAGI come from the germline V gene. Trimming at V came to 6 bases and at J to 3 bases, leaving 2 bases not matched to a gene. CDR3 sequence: CASRRTGEETQYF. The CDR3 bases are TGTGCCAGCAGGAGGACAGGGGAAGAGACCCAGTACTTC.

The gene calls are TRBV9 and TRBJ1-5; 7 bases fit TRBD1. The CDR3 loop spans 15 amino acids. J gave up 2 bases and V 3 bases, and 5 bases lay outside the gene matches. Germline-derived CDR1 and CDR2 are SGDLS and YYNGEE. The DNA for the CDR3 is TGTGCCAGCAGCGAAGGGGGCTCGGGCAATCAGCCCCAGCATTTT. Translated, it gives CASSEGGSGNQPQHF.

CDR3 residues: CASSYSGTAENYGYTF. CDR3 DNA sequence: TGTGCCAGCAGTTACTCTGGGACAGCCGAAAACTATGGCTACACCTTC. This chain uses TRBV6-5 with TRBJ1-2; 7 bases match TRBD1. Germline V gene sequence: CDR1 MNHEY, CDR2 SVGAGI. V lost 0 bases and J lost 2; bases outside the gene matches: 6. The CDR3 has 16 residues.

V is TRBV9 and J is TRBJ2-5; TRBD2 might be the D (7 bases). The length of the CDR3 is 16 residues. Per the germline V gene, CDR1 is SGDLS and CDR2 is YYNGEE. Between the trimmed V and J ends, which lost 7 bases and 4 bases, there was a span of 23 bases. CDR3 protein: CASASTWGGGSETQYF. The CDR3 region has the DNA TGTGCCAGCGCCTCAACCTGGGGCGGGGGCTCAGAGACCCAGTACTTC.

CDR3 in DNA: TGTGCCAGCAGCCCCCGGGGAGCCTACGAGCAGTACTTC. It is translated as CASSPRGAYEQYF. The chain links TRBV9 to TRBJ2-7; tentative D call: TRBD2 (5 bases). Germline V gene lookup returns CDR1 SGDLS and CDR2 YYNGEE. The CDR3 consists of 13 residues. The germline V and J ends were trimmed by 4 bases and 2 bases, with 10 bases remaining between them.

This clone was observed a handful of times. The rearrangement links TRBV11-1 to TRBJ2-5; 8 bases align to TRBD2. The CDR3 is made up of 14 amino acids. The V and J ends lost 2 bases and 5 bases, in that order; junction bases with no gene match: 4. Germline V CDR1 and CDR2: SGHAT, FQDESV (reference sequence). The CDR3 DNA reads TGTGCCAGCAGCTTACGGGGGGGCCCCGAGACCCAGTACTTC. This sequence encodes CASSLRGGPETQYF.

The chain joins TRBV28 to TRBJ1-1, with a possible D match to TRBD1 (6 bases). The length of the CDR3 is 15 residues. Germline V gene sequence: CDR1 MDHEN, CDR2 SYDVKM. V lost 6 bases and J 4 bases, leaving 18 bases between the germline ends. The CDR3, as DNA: TGTGCCAGCAGGTGGCAGGGTAGAGGGGGCACTGAAGCTTTCTTT. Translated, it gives CASRWQGRGGTEAFF.

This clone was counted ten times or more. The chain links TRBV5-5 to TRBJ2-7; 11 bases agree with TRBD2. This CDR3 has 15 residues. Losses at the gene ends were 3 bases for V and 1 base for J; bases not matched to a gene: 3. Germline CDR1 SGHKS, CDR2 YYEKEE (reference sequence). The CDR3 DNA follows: TGTGCCAGCAGCTACGGACTAGCGGGTTCCTACGAGCAGTACTTC. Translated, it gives CASSYGLAGSYEQYF.

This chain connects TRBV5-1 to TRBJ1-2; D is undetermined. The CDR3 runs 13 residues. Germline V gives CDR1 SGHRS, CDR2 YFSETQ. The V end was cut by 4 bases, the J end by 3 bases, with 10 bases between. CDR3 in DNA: TGCGCCAGCAGCGTAAACGGGGACTATGGCTACACCTTC. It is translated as CASSVNGDYGYTF.

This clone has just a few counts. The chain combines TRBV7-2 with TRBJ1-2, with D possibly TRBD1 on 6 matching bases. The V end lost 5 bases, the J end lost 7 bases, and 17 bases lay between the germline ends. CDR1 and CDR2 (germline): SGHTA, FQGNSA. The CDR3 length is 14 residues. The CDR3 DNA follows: TGTGCCAGCAGCCCCGGACCAGGGGAACTTGGCTACACCTTC. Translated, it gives CASSPGPGELGYTF.

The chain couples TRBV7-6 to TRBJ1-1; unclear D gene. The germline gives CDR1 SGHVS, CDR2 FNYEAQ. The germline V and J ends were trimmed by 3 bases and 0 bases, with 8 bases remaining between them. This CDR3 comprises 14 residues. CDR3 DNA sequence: TGTGCCAGCAGCTTGGCAGTCATGAACACTGAAGCTTTCTTT. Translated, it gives CASSLAVMNTEAFF.

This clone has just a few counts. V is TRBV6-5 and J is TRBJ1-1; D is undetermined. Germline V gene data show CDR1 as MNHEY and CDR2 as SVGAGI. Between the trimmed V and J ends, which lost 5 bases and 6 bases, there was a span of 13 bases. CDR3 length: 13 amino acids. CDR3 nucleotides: TGTGCCAGCAGTCTCAATTCAGTCTCTGAAGCTTTCTTT. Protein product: CASSLNSVSEAFF.

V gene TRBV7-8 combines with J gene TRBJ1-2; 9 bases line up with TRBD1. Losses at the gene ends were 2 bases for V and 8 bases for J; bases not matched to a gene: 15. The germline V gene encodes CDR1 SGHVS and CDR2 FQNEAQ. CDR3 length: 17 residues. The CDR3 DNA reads TGTGCCAGCAGCTTATCGGGACAGGGCGCCCCCGCAGGCGGCTACACCTTC. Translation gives CASSLSGQGAPAGGYTF.